The entry below describes one T cell receptor (beta chain). Its antigen is not yet known. There are no base qualities to consult, and no much larger clone falls within one base. Systemically healthy Caucasian individuals from Russia, 39 in total and aged roughly 6 to 100 years, were included as donors. Each donor gave ten milliliters of peripheral blood, collected into EDTA-treated Vacutainer tubes. Ficoll-Paque density-gradient centrifugation was used to isolate PBMCs, with at least 7 million per sample. Trizol reagent was used to extract total RNA from the PBMCs, yielding at least 5.5 micrograms per sample. Naive CD45RAhigh/CD27high T cell percentages were measured by flow cytometry on a PBMC aliquot from every donor. The entry originates in a study of blood T cells in healthy people across ages (dated by TCRdb to between 2014 and 2017). Background on the whole study: In model experiments, roughly one uniquely barcoded TCR beta cDNA molecule per two T cells was captured by template switching. For two donors (one aged 18 to 30 and one aged 80 or older), the study analyzed two additional independent replicas of 1 million unique cDNA reads from the same blood draw. Using deep sequencing normalized with unique cDNA molecular identifiers, the study measured how TCR beta repertoire diversity changes with age. Donors were grouped into four age groups: young (average 16 years), middle-aged (about 40), aged (62) and long-lived (just over 80). General conclusions and limits of the study: Because the CMV infection status of the donors was unknown, age-related changes in expanded clonotypes may potentially have been confounded. Because profiling used bulk unsorted PBMCs, naive and antigen-experienced compartments could not be compared conclusively. As age increased, observed TCR beta diversity per million T cells dropped in a roughly linear way, and a significant reduction was already evident by age 40. The percentage of naive T cells measured by flow cytometry correlated strongly with observed TCR beta diversity. Compared with the aged group, the long-lived group had more naive CD4+ T cells, fewer expanded clones and increased TCR diversity, suggesting age selection. Estimates of total diversity based on one million sequenced T cells were regarded as lower bounds and as underestimates.

Receptor amplification or capture employed 5' RACE. Sequencing used an Illumina HiSeq 2500. A second PCR of about 7 to 12 cycles was performed with a sample-barcoded 5' primer and a J-beta primer mix. A unique molecular identifier was introduced onto each TCR beta cDNA molecule by a template-switch 5' adaptor carrying 12 random nucleotides. Each sample yielded at least 3 million CDR3-containing paired-end reads. All of the RNA was converted into first-strand cDNA using the Mint cDNA synthesis kit, with a TRBC-specific oligonucleotide serving as the primer. Following uracil-DNA glycosylase treatment, a first 18-cycle PCR with universal primers M1SS and BC2_uni_R was performed on all cDNA. In the original analysis: For normalization, 1 million high-quality reads were randomly selected from each sample, with every read carrying a distinct molecular identifier. Instead of being binned into consensus sequences, reads that shared molecular identifiers were thrown out. MiTCR, with a Q25 quality threshold and the strictest error-elimination algorithm, was used for CDR3 identification, clonotype clustering and error correction. A nonparametric unseen species model using Euler transformation provided a lower-bound estimate of total TCR beta diversity. Through fastp at Q25 and MiXCR, TCRdb rebuilt clones from the public reads, retaining in-frame beta chains. Entries that share a CDR3 protein sequence are merged under the most common genes and DNA. What appears here as the V and J calls and clone size reflects TCRdb's work, not the paper's. Present in this sample are 450,000 to 650,000 distinct CDR3 sequences, around 24% of which were seen just once. The ten largest clones add up to under 9% of the sample.

The CDR1 and CDR2 encoded by the germline V gene are SQVTM and ANQGSEA. The trim is 7 bases for V and 5 bases for J, with a gap of 9 bases between the germline ends. Including cysteine and phenylalanine, the CDR3 has 11 amino acids. The kept DNA is CDR3 alone, 33 bases in frame from the first base. The same sample was also used in a study of T cells of mothers and their children. The second study reports: Nine systemically healthy Caucasian individuals, comprising three mothers and their six children, were included as donors. cDNA synthesis consumed the entire amount of extracted RNA, loaded at 1.5 ug RNA in each 15 ul reaction. In the second PCR, sample barcodes and 2-4 random nucleotides were introduced via the M1S primer. More than 9 million TCR beta CDR3 reads were obtained from each mother, and about 3 million reads were obtained from each child. In both related and unrelated pairs, thymic selection shapes the output of TCR recombination in a similar way, with inherited differences having only a minor effect. Normalized repertoire overlap in related mother-child pairs was always slightly higher than in unrelated mother-child pairs, but the difference was never significant. No persistent microchimeric T cell clones were found, with a detection sensitivity of approximately 94 clones per million clonotypes. To look for features that set related mother-child pairs apart from unrelated individuals, the researchers ran deep NGS to compare the TCR beta repertoires of mothers and children. The mean age was 40 +/- 4 years for the mothers and approximately 11 +/- 4 years for the children. After adapters were ligated using NEBNext reagents, the libraries underwent 100+100 nt paired-end sequencing on an Illumina HiSeq 2000. To prevent cross-contamination, the mother and child libraries were prepared one month apart and sequenced in separate runs. For each donor, somewhere between roughly 450,000 and 2,000,000 distinct TCR beta clonotypes were identified. Naive TCR beta clonotypes were estimated from low-frequency clonotypes matched to each donor's FACS-determined naive share, without sorting.

Sequencing was performed on blood. The TCR sequence derives from a boy younger than 18 in good health. The chain couples TRBV29-1 to TRBJ2-1; no confident D gene assignment can be made. This receptor has the CDR3 CSGKGDNEQFF. Here is the DNA: TGCAGCGGAAAGGGCGACAATGAGCAGTTCTTC.